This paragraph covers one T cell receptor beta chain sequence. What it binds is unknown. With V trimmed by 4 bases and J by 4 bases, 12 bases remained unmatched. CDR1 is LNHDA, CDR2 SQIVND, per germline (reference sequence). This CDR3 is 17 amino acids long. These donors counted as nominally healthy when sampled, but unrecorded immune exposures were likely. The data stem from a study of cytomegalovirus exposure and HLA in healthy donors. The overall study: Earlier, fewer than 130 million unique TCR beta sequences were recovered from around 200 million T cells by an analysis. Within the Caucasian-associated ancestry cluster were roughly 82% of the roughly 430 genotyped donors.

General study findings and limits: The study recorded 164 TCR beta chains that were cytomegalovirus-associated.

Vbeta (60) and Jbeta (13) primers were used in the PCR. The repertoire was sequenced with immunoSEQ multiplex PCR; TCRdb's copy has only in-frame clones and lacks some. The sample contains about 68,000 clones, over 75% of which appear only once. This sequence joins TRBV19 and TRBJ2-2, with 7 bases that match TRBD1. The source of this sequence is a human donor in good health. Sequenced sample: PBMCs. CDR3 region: CASSRARQGSGTGELFF. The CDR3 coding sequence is TGTGCCAGTAGTAGGGCTAGACAGGGATCAGGCACCGGGGAGCTGTTTTTT.